Presented here are 17 T cell receptor beta chains from one specimen sequenced in a study of blood T cell repertoires in COVID-19. Produced via immunoSEQ multiplex PCR; TCRdb's table is partial and in-frame only. The table includes 130,000 to 150,000 clones, 82% detected once. Sequencing used peripheral blood. These receptors were taken from a human donor with acute or convalescent COVID-19. The donor label of this sample is uncertain.

V gene TRBV25-1 combines with J gene TRBJ2-7; tentative D call: TRBD1 (6 bases). The V end lost 2 bases, the J end lost 4 bases, and 15 bases lay between the germline ends. The germline V gene has CDR1 MGHDK and CDR2 SYGVNS. The CDR3 is 15 amino acids. The CDR3 DNA reads as TGTGCCAGCAGTGAACCCCCCGGCCAGGGGTACGAGCAGTACTTC. Amino acid sequence: CASSEPPGQGYEQYF.

The J gene is TRBJ2-5, the V gene TRBV7-8; a possible D gene is TRBD1 (5 bases). V was pared by 1 base and J by 2 bases, with 5 bases between. This CDR3 is 13 amino acids long. Per the germline V gene, CDR1 is SGHVS and CDR2 is FQNEAQ. DNA for the CDR3: TGTGCCAGCAGCTTAGGACAGCAAGAGACCCAGTACTTC. Amino acid sequence: CASSLGQQETQYF.

The chain recombines TRBV4-1 with TRBJ1-5, with TRBD1 matching over 7 bases. Germline V gives CDR1 MGHRA, CDR2 YSYEKL. CDR3 length: 17 amino acids. Trimming removed 1 base from V and 2 bases from J; junction bases left unmatched: 8. The CDR3 region has the DNA TGCGCCAGCAGCCAAGGTCCTTCGACAGGGCGCAATCAGCCCCAGCATTTT. Amino acid sequence: CASSQGPSTGRNQPQHF.

The CDR3 nucleotides read TGTGCCAGCAGCGTAGAGACAGGGGGCAACTATGGCTACACCTTC. This sequence encodes CASSVETGGNYGYTF. The genes are TRBV9 and TRBJ1-2; 10 bases are shared with TRBD1. Germline CDR1 is SGDLS and CDR2 is YYNGEE. J lost 2 bases, V lost 0 bases, and 1 base had no gene match. The CDR3 totals 15 residues.

This clone was observed a single time. The V gene is TRBV19, the J gene TRBJ1-1; maybe TRBD1 (5 bases). The CDR3 covers 15 residues. CDR1 LNHDA and CDR2 SQIVND come from the germline V gene (reference sequence). Trimming removed 1 base from V and 4 bases from J, with 13 bases in between. This chain's CDR3 is CASSIAQGLSTEAFF. For the CDR3, the DNA is TGTGCCAGTAGTATAGCTCAGGGCTTGAGCACTGAAGCTTTCTTT.

The chain combines TRBV6-2 or TRBV6-3 with TRBJ2-3; D not certain. With 4 bases removed from V and 4 bases from J, the gap between germline ends came to 9 bases. The CDR3 spans 13 residues. Germline assignment: CDR1 MNHEY and CDR2 SVGEGT. The CDR3 nucleotides read TGTGCCAGCAGTTCTAGAGTCCCAGATACGCAGTATTTT. It encodes CASSSRVPDTQYF.

This clone was counted only a few times. This chain links TRBV4-1 with TRBJ1-6; D is unresolved. Germline V gives CDR1 MGHRA, CDR2 YSYEKL. The CDR3 sequence is 18 residues long. V lost 0 bases and J 5 bases, leaving 17 bases between the germline ends. The CDR3 sequence is CASSQDPREAGDNSPLHF. Written as DNA, the CDR3 is TGCGCCAGCAGCCAAGACCCAAGGGAGGCAGGTGATAATTCACCCCTCCACTTT.

This clone showed up just a few times. The chain employs TRBV19 and TRBJ1-2; D is possibly TRBD1 (6 bases). V was cut by 3 bases and J by 6 bases, with 17 bases left in between. In germline, CDR1 is LNHDA, CDR2 SQIVND (reference sequence). The CDR3 is 15 amino acids. In nucleotides, the CDR3 is TGTGCCAGTAGTATTACCTTCTCAGGGGAGCATGGCTACACCTTC. Encoded protein: CASSITFSGEHGYTF. The full variable domain, with the rest looked up from reference TRBV19 and TRBJ1-2, is DGGITQSPKYLFRKEGQNVTLSCEQNLNHDAMYWYRQDPGQGLRLIYYSQIVNDFQKGDIAEGYSVSREKKESFPLTVTSAQKNPTAFYLCASSITFSGEHGYTFGSGTRLTVV.

CDR3 bases: TGTGCCAGCAGTTACTCCGTGGCGGCTATACAGCCCCAGCATTTT. This codes for CASSYSVAAIQPQHF. V is TRBV6-5 and J is TRBJ1-5; D remains ambiguous. Germline V lookup: CDR1 MNHEY, CDR2 SVGAGI. V dropped 0 bases and J dropped 7 bases, with 13 bases sitting between them. The CDR3 loop spans 15 amino acids.

The V call is TRBV2, the J call TRBJ1-4; possibly TRBD1 for D (5 bases). In germline, CDR1 is SNHLY, CDR2 FYNNEI. This CDR3 region has 13 residues. V lost 4 bases to trimming and J lost 8 bases, with 11 bases between them. The CDR3 coding sequence is TGTGCCAGCAGTGCGGGGGGTGGAGAAAAACTGTTTTTT. This encodes CASSAGGGEKLFF.

V gene TRBV12-5 combines with J gene TRBJ1-1, with D perhaps TRBD1 (6 bases). The CDR3 runs 15 residues. In germline, CDR1 is LGHNT, CDR2 FRNRAP. V was shortened by 5 bases and J by 4 bases, with 17 bases between the two germline ends. The CDR3 region is CASGLGQFLSTEAFF. The DNA for the CDR3 is TGTGCTAGTGGTCTCGGACAGTTTTTGAGCACTGAAGCTTTCTTT.

This chain links TRBV7-9 with TRBJ1-2; D is unresolved. CDR3 length equals 14 residues. Looked up from germline, CDR1 is SEHNR and CDR2 is FQNEAQ (reference sequence). V was shortened by 1 base and J by 4 bases, with 10 bases between the two germline ends. Here the CDR3 reads CASSLGEASYGYTF. CDR3 coding DNA: TGTGCCAGCAGCTTAGGGGAGGCCAGCTATGGCTACACCTTC.

The chain is built from TRBV13 and TRBJ2-2; possibly TRBD2 for D (5 bases). The V gene's germline CDR1 is PRHDT and CDR2 FYEKMQ (reference sequence). Trimming removed 9 bases at V and 2 bases at J, with 10 bases between. The length of the CDR3 is 13 residues. DNA of the CDR3: TGTGCCAGTAAACGGGAAAACACCGGGGAGCTGTTTTTT. Its translation: CASKRENTGELFF.

The J gene is TRBJ1-2, the V gene TRBV3-1 (or the pseudogene TRBV3-2), with 8 positions matching TRBD1. Unmatched junction bases numbered 3, after V lost 7 bases and J lost 5 bases. The V gene's germline CDR1 is LGHDT and CDR2 YNNKEL (reference sequence). The CDR3 covers 12 residues. CDR3 coding DNA: TGTGCCAGCATGGACAGGGAATATGGCTACACCTTC. Translating it yields CASMDREYGYTF.

This clone was seen at least ten times. The chain uses TRBV7-2 and TRBJ1-2; D is uncertain. V lost 5 bases to trimming and J lost 2 bases, with 12 bases between them. Germline values: CDR1 SGHTA, CDR2 FQGNSA. CDR3 length equals 14 residues. CDR3 sequence reads: CASSPERVNYGYTF. CDR3 coding DNA: TGTGCCAGCAGCCCCGAGAGGGTGAACTATGGCTACACCTTC.

The CDR3 DNA reads as TGCGCCAGCAGCCAGCAGGGTCCGGGTGGGAACACTGAAGCTTTCTTT. It yields the protein CASSQQGPGGNTEAFF. This chain connects TRBV5-1 to TRBJ1-1; perhaps TRBD1 as D (5 bases). Germline loops: CDR1 SGHRS, CDR2 YFSETQ. The CDR3 is made up of 16 amino acids. V was shortened by 4 bases and J by 1 base, with 17 bases between the two germline ends.

This sequence joins TRBV3-1 (or the pseudogene TRBV3-2) and TRBJ1-5, with 7 bases lining up with TRBD1. The CDR3 runs to 15 residues. Germline assignment: CDR1 LGHDT and CDR2 YNNKEL (reference sequence). With V trimmed by 6 bases and J by 3 bases, 8 bases remained unmatched. The chain's CDR3 is CASSQSTGNNQPQHF. As DNA, the CDR3 is TGTGCCAGCAGTCAATCGACAGGGAACAATCAGCCCCAGCATTTT.